This TCR beta chain was recorded in a study of naive and memory T cell subsets. Amplification of ligated cDNA took four PCR rounds with SP2 and nested alpha and beta constant primers. TCRdb reanalysed the UMI-ligation and nested PCR reads using MiXCR and keeps one entry per CDR3 protein. Here the sample spans more than 13,000 distinct CDR3 sequences, around 5.5% being singletons. This clonotype was seen at least ten times. Treatment reported: skin biopsy from PPD injection site in Mantoux-positive individual. A UMI-containing oligonucleotide was joined by 3' ligation to the TCR cDNA template. Individuals with a positive Mantoux test gave biopsies from PPD-injected skin. The sample in question was skin, obtained from a tuberculin skin test site. The receptor comes from an adult in good health.

This CDR3 reads CSASGDPFIPDEQFF. Written as DNA, the CDR3 is TGCAGTGCGAGCGGGGACCCCTTCATCCCCGATGAGCAGTTCTTC. The chain uses TRBV20-1 and TRBJ2-1; 7 bases line up with TRBD2. This CDR3 contains 15 residues. Looked up from germline, CDR1 is DFQATT and CDR2 is SNEGSKA (reference sequence). Trimming removed 6 bases from V and 8 bases from J; junction bases left unmatched: 16.